The entry below describes one T cell receptor beta chain. Its antigen is unknown. The assay was immunoSEQ multiplex PCR, and TCRdb's table has in-frame clones only and misses some. The profile shows about 150,000 clones, roughly 90% of them singletons. This entry belongs to a study of T cell responses to AZD1222 COVID-19 vaccine. Notes on the study in general: Baseline serology detected seropositivity in only a handful of AZD1222 recipients. The repertoires were collected only after the peak T cell response.

The sample was peripheral blood, taken 28 days after the second AZD1222 dose. The TCR comes from an adult who received the AZD1222 COVID-19 vaccine.

The CDR3 nucleotides read TGTGCCAGCAGCCCACGACGACAGGACCGGGGAGAGACCCAGTACTTC. Translating it yields CASSPRRQDRGETQYF. The chain couples TRBV11-2 to TRBJ2-5; possibly TRBD1 for D (6 bases). CDR1 SGHAT and CDR2 FQNNGV come from the germline V gene. The CDR3 consists of 16 residues. The V gene lost 5 bases and the J gene lost 4 bases, with 20 bases spanning the gap.